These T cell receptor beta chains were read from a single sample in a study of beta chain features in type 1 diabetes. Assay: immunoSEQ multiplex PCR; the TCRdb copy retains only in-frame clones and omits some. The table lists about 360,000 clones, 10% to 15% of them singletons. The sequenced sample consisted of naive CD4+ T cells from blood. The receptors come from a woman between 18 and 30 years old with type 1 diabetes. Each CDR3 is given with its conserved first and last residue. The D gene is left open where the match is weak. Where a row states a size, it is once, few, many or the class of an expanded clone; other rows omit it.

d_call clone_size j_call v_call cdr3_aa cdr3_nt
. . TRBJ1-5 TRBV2 CASSETVNQHF TGTGCCAGCAGTGAGACAGTAAACCAGCATTTT
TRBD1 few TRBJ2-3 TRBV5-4 CASSTGRDRVPDTQYF TGTGCCAGCAGCACGGGCAGGGACAGGGTACCAGATACGCAGTATTTT
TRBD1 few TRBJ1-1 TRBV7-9 CASSLGQGAIEAFF TGTGCCAGCAGCTTGGGACAGGGGGCAATTGAAGCTTTCTTT
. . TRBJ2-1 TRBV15 CATSRARASGNEQFF TGTGCCACCAGCAGAGCCAGGGCTAGTGGTAATGAGCAGTTCTTC
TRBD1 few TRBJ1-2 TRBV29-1 CSAGGAGYGYTF TGCAGCGCAGGGGGCGCCGGCTATGGCTACACCTTC
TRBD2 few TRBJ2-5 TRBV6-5 CASSYSWGGETQYF TGTGCCAGCAGTTACTCGTGGGGGGGGGAGACCCAGTACTTC
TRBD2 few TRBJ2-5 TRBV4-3 CASSQAGTAGGGTQYF TGCGCCAGCAGCCAGGCAGGGACGGCCGGCGGGGGGACCCAGTACTTC
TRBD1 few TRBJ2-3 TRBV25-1 CASSPRQGKGTDTQYF TGTGCCAGCAGTCCTCGACAGGGCAAGGGCACAGATACGCAGTATTTT
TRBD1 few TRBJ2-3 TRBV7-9 CASSQSRTGETDTQYF TGTGCCAGCAGTCAAAGTCGTACAGGGGAGACAGATACGCAGTATTTT
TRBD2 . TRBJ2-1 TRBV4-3 CASSQLAGGWDEQFF TGCGCCAGCAGCCAACTAGCGGGGGGGTGGGATGAGCAGTTCTTC
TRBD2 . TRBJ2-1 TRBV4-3 CASSQAGGEYEQFF TGCGCCAGCAGCCAAGCGGGAGGGGAGTATGAGCAGTTCTTC
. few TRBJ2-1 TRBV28 CASSAGNSNEQFF TGTGCCAGCAGTGCAGGGAATTCCAATGAGCAGTTCTTC
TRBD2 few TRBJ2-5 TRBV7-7 CASSLGTAGGETQYF TGTGCCAGCAGCTTAGGGACGGCCGGGGGGGAGACCCAGTACTTC
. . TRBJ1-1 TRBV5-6 CASSARGNTEAFF TGTGCCAGCAGCGCCAGGGGAAACACTGAAGCTTTCTTT
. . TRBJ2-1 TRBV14 CASSQASIRRQFF TGTGCCAGCAGCCAAGCGTCTATTAGGAGGCAGTTCTTC
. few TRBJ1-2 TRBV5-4 CASSSEEYGYTF TGTGCCAGCAGCTCAGAAGAATATGGCTACACCTTC
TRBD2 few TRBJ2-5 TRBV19 CATLAGPQGTQYF TGTGCCACCCTAGCGGGGCCGCAGGGGACCCAGTACTTC
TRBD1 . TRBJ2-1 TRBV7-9 CASAYNRGTYNEQFF TGTGCCAGCGCTTACAACAGGGGAACCTACAATGAGCAGTTCTTC
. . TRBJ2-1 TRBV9 CASSIGPGDNEQFF TGTGCCAGCAGCATCGGGCCGGGGGACAATGAGCAGTTCTTC
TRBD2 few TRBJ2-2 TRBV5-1 CASSSRPGTSGNSGELFF TGCGCCAGCAGCTCCCGTCCAGGGACTAGCGGGAACTCCGGGGAGCTGTTTTTT
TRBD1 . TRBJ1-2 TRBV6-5 CASSTWDRGLSF TGTGCCAGCAGTACCTGGGACAGGGGGCTCTCCTTC
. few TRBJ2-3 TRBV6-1 CASSEEGEDTQYF TGTGCCAGCAGTGAGGAGGGTGAAGATACGCAGTATTTT
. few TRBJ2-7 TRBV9 CASSPQAASLDEQYF TGTGCCAGCAGCCCACAGGCGGCATCTCTCGATGAGCAGTACTTC
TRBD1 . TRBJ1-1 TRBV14 CASSQDIGTVNTEAFF TGTGCCAGCAGCCAAGATATCGGGACAGTGAACACTGAAGCTTTCTTT
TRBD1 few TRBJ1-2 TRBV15 CATSSTGGVKNYGYTF TGTGCCACCTCTTCGACAGGGGGCGTCAAGAACTATGGCTACACCTTC
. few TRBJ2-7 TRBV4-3 CASSQGRDPYEQYF TGCGCCAGCAGCCAAGGGAGGGACCCCTACGAGCAGTACTTC
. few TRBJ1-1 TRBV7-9 CASRRDLLNTEAFF TGTGCCAGCAGGCGGGATCTTTTGAACACTGAAGCTTTCTTT
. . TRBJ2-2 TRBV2 CASSDVEIFTGELFF TGTGCCAGCAGTGACGTGGAGATCTTCACCGGGGAGCTGTTTTTT